This T cell receptor beta chain derives from a study of CD8 T cells in Susac syndrome. J was trimmed by 4 bases and V by 3 bases; bases with no gene match: 5. From germline, CDR1 is LNHNV and CDR2 YYDKDF (reference sequence). CDR3 length equals 14 residues. Random-hexamer reverse transcription was applied to roughly 0.5 to 1 ug RNA. TCRdb passed the immunoSEQ multiplex PCR reads through MiXCR, listing each CDR3 protein once. The profile shows 85,000 to 95,000 distinct CDR3 sequences, just under 95% of them singletons. Sequenced sample: CD4+ T cells from PBMCs. The chain has TRBV15 and TRBJ2-7; TRBD1 aligns across 8 bases. The sequence was obtained from a human donor with Susac syndrome. CDR3: CATSSGTGYYEQYF. The CDR3, as DNA: TGTGCCACCAGCAGCGGGACAGGCTATTACGAGCAGTACTTC.